This TCR beta chain was identified in a study of T cell repertoires in cytomegalovirus infection. Turning to the study itself: TCR beta signatures that were public indicated CMV infection and matching HLA type.

TCRdb passed the reads through MiXCR, listing each CDR3 protein once. The data hold a few hundred thousand distinct CDR3 sequences, with 15% to 20% observed a single time. Points from the study as a whole: Dominating the ex vivo response were HLA-C-restricted CMV-specific TCR beta clonotypes.

This CDR3 region has 15 residues. From germline, CDR1 is SGDLS and CDR2 YYNGEE. V was clipped by 2 bases and J by 2 bases; unmatched bases: 1. This clonotype has only a few counts. What it binds is unknown. This TCR derives from a human donor in good health (CMV status not recorded). Some clones in this sample may be carry-over from other donors' samples. Sample: CD8+ T cells from PBMCs. The chain links TRBV9 to TRBJ2-7; 13 nucleotides agree with TRBD2. CDR3 in amino acids: CASSVGLAGAYEQYF. The CDR3 bases are TGTGCCAGCAGCGTTGGACTAGCGGGGGCCTACGAGCAGTACTTC.